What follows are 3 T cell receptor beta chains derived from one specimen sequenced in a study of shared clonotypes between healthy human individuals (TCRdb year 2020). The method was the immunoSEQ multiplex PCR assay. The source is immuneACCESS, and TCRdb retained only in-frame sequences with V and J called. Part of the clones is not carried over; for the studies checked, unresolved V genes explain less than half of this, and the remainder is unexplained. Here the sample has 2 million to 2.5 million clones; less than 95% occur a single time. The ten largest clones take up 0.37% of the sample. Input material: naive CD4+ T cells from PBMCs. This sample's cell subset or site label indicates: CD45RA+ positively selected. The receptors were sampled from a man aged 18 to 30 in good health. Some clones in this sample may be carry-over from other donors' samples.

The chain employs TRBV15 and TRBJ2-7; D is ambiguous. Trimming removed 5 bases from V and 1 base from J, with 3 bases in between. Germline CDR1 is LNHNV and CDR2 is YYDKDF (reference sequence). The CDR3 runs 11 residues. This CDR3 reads CATSSSYEQYF. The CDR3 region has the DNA TGTGCCACCAGCTCTTCCTACGAGCAGTACTTC.

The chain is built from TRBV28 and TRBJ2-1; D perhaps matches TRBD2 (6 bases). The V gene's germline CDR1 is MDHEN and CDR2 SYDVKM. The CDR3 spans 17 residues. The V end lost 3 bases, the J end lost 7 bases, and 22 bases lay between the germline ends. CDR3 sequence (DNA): TGTGCCAGCAGTTTGCGTTTGGGGAGGCAATGGACAAATGAGCAGTTCTTC. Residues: CASSLRLGRQWTNEQFF.

The CDR3 is CASSLFPSISGSNEQFF. The DNA for the CDR3 is TGCGCCAGCAGCTTGTTCCCGTCTATTAGCGGCAGCAATGAGCAGTTCTTC. The genes are TRBV5-1 and TRBJ2-1; D perhaps matches TRBD2 (6 bases). V lost 1 base to trimming and J lost 6 bases, with 20 bases between them. Germline-derived CDR1 and CDR2 are SGHRS and YFSETQ. CDR3 size: 17 residues.